This TCR beta chain was captured by sequencing in a study of CD8 T cells in ankylosing spondylitis. Study-wide results and caveats: Disease-associated clonotypes exhibited CD8+ identity and were relatively infrequent in peripheral blood. Past research had described some motif variants in reactive arthritis synovial fluid and blood. One TCR beta motif, made up of several highly homologous variants, appeared characteristic of ankylosing spondylitis blood. Within matched ankylosing spondylitis synovial fluid, disease-linked clones were reportedly significantly enriched.

Details on this clonotype: Antigen unknown.

Quantitative 5'-RACE with molecular barcodes produced the TCR beta libraries. TCRdb redid the calling of the 5' RACE reads with MiXCR, one entry per CDR3 protein. The repertoire includes fewer than 500,000 distinct CDR3 sequences, 26% of them detected once, and 0.89% sits in the top ten. The sequence came from a male donor with ankylosing spondylitis. Sequences were obtained from blood, either unsorted or a sorted T cell fraction (not recorded which).

CDR3 protein: CASSPGYGTDTQYF. The CDR3 DNA reads TGTGCCAGCTCACCAGGGTATGGCACAGATACGCAGTATTTT. This chain joins TRBV18 and TRBJ2-3; D unresolved. Germline V lookup: CDR1 KGHSH, CDR2 LQKENI. The V gene lost 2 bases and the J gene lost 1 base, with 7 bases spanning the gap. This CDR3 is built from 14 residues.